These 28 T cell receptor beta chains were all obtained from the same sample, sequenced in a study of T cells in Graves' hyperthyroidism and ophthalmopathy. Amplification of TCR beta CDR3 regions was performed using RNA transcripts as template. The HTBI primer set drove a first-round RT-PCR of the TCR CDR3. TCRdb reanalysed the multiplex PCR reads using MiXCR and keeps one entry per CDR3 protein. The table has a few hundred thousand distinct CDR3 sequences, roughly an eighth seen once. Sequencing used blood. These receptor sequences come from a woman aged 18-29 years with Graves' hyperthyroidism.

The rearrangement uses TRBV18 and TRBJ1-1; D unclear. Germline CDR1 is KGHSH and CDR2 is LQKENI. The CDR3 consists of 14 residues. Trimming took off 2 bases at V and 2 bases at J, with 9 bases between the two ends. The CDR3 bases are TGTGCCAGCTCACCAAGCCAGGCAAACACTGAAGCTTTCTTT. It specifies CASSPSQANTEAFF.

The chain couples TRBV15 to TRBJ2-1; possibly TRBD2 for D (7 bases). Trimming took 0 bases from V and 4 from J, leaving 10 bases between them. Germline CDR1 is LNHNV and CDR2 is YYDKDF (reference sequence). The CDR3 sequence is 15 residues long. In DNA, the CDR3 is TGTGCCACCAGCAGAGATCGGGGGGCATACAATGAGCAGTTCTTC. Its translation is CATSRDRGAYNEQFF.

The V and J genes are TRBV11-3 and TRBJ2-1, with TRBD2 matching over 15 bases. This CDR3 has 17 amino acids. Looked up from germline, CDR1 is SGHNT and CDR2 is YENEEA. V shed 0 bases, J shed 14 bases, and the junction held 11 bases outside the gene matches. The CDR3 sequence is CASSLDLGGGLAGGKFF. The CDR3 DNA sequence: TGTGCCAGCAGCTTAGATTTAGGAGGTGGACTAGCGGGAGGGAAGTTCTTC. Variable domain in full (rest from reference TRBV11-3 and TRBJ2-1): EAGVVQSPRYKIIEKKQPVAFWCNPISGHNTLYWYLQNLGQGPELLIRYENEEAVDDSQLPKDRFSAERLKGVDSTLKIQPAELGDSAVYLCASSLDLGGGLAGGKFFGPGTRLTVL.

This chain joins TRBV5-1 and TRBJ2-1; 12 positions match TRBD2. CDR3 length: 17 amino acids. Per the germline V gene, CDR1 is SGHRS and CDR2 is YFSETQ. V gave up 0 bases and J gave up 2 bases; unmatched junction bases: 3. The CDR3 nucleotides read TGCGCCAGCAGCTTGGATCCTAGCGGGAGGGCCTACAATGAGCAGTTCTTC. Translation: CASSLDPSGRAYNEQFF.

This clonotype has ten or more counts. The J gene is TRBJ2-1, the V gene TRBV11-3; D is unresolved. CDR3 length equals 11 residues. Germline assignment: CDR1 SGHNT and CDR2 YENEEA. The ends were cut back, 8 bases at V and 5 bases at J, with 7 bases in the middle. CDR3 in DNA: TGTGCCAGCCGCGCTAACAATGAGCAGTTCTTC. It yields the protein CASRANNEQFF.

This clonotype has a handful of counts. This chain uses TRBV6-1 with TRBJ2-1, with 14 bases aligning to TRBD2. CDR3 length: 15 amino acids. Germline CDR1 MNHNS, CDR2 SASEGT. The V segment lost 5 bases and the J segment 8 bases; nucleotides outside the gene matches: 5. In DNA, the CDR3 is TGTGCCAGCAGTCCCCGGACTAGCGGGAGGCATGAGCAGTTCTTC. Translation gives CASSPRTSGRHEQFF.

This clonotype was detected ten times or more. The chain uses TRBV7-3 and TRBJ1-6; D unresolved. The V end was cut by 8 bases, the J end by 0 bases, with 5 bases between. Germline-derived CDR1 and CDR2 are SGHTA and FQGTGA. This CDR3 has 13 residues. CDR3 protein: CASARSYNSPLHF. The CDR3 bases are TGTGCCAGCGCCCGCTCCTATAATTCACCCCTCCACTTT.

This chain uses TRBV6-2 or TRBV6-3 with TRBJ1-1; maybe TRBD1 (6 bases). The germline V and J ends were trimmed by 5 bases and 4 bases, with 11 bases remaining between them. The CDR3 length is 13 residues. Germline lookup yields CDR1 MNHEY and CDR2 SVGEGT. The CDR3 protein is CASSVGGTTEAFF. The CDR3 nucleotides read TGTGCCAGCAGTGTGGGGGGCACCACTGAAGCTTTCTTT.

Here the CDR3 reads CASSPYTSGYNEQFF. The CDR3 region has the DNA TGTGCCAGCAGCCCCTACACTAGCGGTTACAATGAGCAGTTCTTC. This chain uses TRBV7-8 with TRBJ2-1; TRBD2 agrees at 8 bases. Per germline, CDR1 SGHVS and CDR2 FQNEAQ. The CDR3 covers 15 residues. The junction had 7 bases not matched to a gene; V was cut back by 5 bases and J by 4 bases.

This clonotype was seen ten or more times. The rearrangement uses TRBV27 and TRBJ2-6; the D is unclear. V was shortened by 2 bases and J by 0 bases, with 5 bases between the two germline ends. The CDR3 sequence is 15 residues long. Germline lookup yields CDR1 MNHEY and CDR2 SMNVEV (reference sequence). The CDR3 region is CASSLPGSGANVLTF. The DNA for the CDR3 is TGTGCCAGCAGTTTACCAGGCTCTGGGGCCAACGTCCTGACTTTC.

V is TRBV19 and J is TRBJ2-3; TRBD2 matches at 10 bases. V trimming: 4 bases; J trimming: 4 bases; junction bases outside the gene matches: 8. The CDR3 is made up of 16 amino acids. CDR1 and CDR2 from the germline V gene are LNHDA and SQIVND (reference sequence). DNA for the CDR3: TGTGCCAGTAGTAAGGCCAGCGGGAGGGCGGCAGATACGCAGTATTTT. The encoded protein is CASSKASGRAADTQYF.

This clonotype was detected ten times or more. The gene calls are TRBV28 and TRBJ2-5, with a weak D call TRBD1 (6 bases). The CDR3 is made up of 15 amino acids. V dropped 6 bases and J dropped 5 bases, with 19 bases sitting between them. The V gene's germline CDR1 is MDHEN and CDR2 SYDVKM. The CDR3 nucleotides read TGTGCCAGCAGCCGCGGACAGACCCTAGGGGAGACCCAGTACTTC. Translation gives CASSRGQTLGETQYF.

There are a few counts of this clonotype. The chain has TRBV9 and TRBJ2-7; 7 bases map to TRBD1. CDR1 SGDLS and CDR2 YYNGEE come from the germline V gene. With V trimmed by 4 bases and J by 6 bases, 7 bases remained unmatched. The CDR3 consists of 13 residues. The CDR3 loop reads CASSPLQGSEQYV. CDR3 bases: TGTGCCAGCAGCCCCTTACAGGGGAGCGAGCAGTACGTC.

This clonotype was counted between two and nine times. The V and J genes are TRBV12-3 or TRBV12-4 and TRBJ2-1; 8 bases align to TRBD2. CDR3 length: 13 amino acids. V shed 8 bases and J 8 bases; nucleotides not matched to a gene: 8. The CDR3 region has the DNA TGTGCCAGCTTGCGGGAGGATAGGGATGAGCAGTTCTTC. This translates into CASLREDRDEQFF.

At least ten counts were recorded for this clonotype. The chain uses TRBV12-3 or TRBV12-4 and TRBJ1-1; D unresolved. V was clipped by 2 bases and J by 1 base, with 8 bases between them. CDR3 size: 14 residues. The DNA of the CDR3 is TGTGCCAGCAGTTTACAAGCCGGGAACACTGAAGCTTTCTTT. It translates to CASSLQAGNTEAFF.

This clonotype has just a few counts. This rearrangement joins TRBV9 to TRBJ2-2, with a tentative D call TRBD1 (6 bases). The CDR3 runs to 15 residues. V was cut by 0 bases and J by 6 bases, with 12 bases left in between. Germline lookup yields CDR1 SGDLS and CDR2 YYNGEE. The CDR3, as DNA: TGTGCCAGCAGCGTAGTCGGCAGGGGCGCCGGGGAGCTGTTTTTT. Translation: CASSVVGRGAGELFF.

This clonotype was counted a few times. The chain carries TRBV20-1 and TRBJ1-1; tentative D call: TRBD1 (5 bases). The germline CDR1 and CDR2 sequences are DFQATT and SNEGSKA (reference sequence). Trimming left V 3 bases short and J 7 bases short, with 12 bases between. This CDR3 is 12 amino acids long. In nucleotides, the CDR3 is TGCAGTGCTAGCCCAACAGGAAATGAAGCTTTCTTT. Protein sequence: CSASPTGNEAFF.

This clonotype was seen ten or more times. The rearrangement links TRBV5-1 to TRBJ2-1; 14 positions match TRBD2. CDR1 is SGHRS, CDR2 YFSETQ, per germline. This CDR3 contains 14 residues. V trimming: 4 bases; J trimming: 9 bases; junction bases outside the gene matches: 3. The CDR3 reads CASSPGLAGAEQFF. The CDR3 DNA sequence: TGCGCCAGCAGCCCGGGACTAGCGGGAGCTGAGCAGTTCTTC.

This clonotype was counted ten times or more. DNA of the CDR3: TGTTCCGAACTAGCGGATGTATATACGCAGTATTTT. Residues: CSELADVYTQYF. The J gene is TRBJ2-3, the V gene TRBV7-9, with TRBD2 identical over 8 bases. The CDR3 has 12 residues. CDR1 is SEHNR, CDR2 FQNEAQ, per germline (reference sequence).

Many counts were recorded for this clonotype. This chain uses TRBV6-2 or TRBV6-3 with TRBJ1-6, with D maybe TRBD1 (6 bases). The length of the CDR3 is 14 residues. Trimming stripped 6 bases from V and 9 bases from J, with 15 bases between. Germline V gene sequence: CDR1 MNHEY, CDR2 SVGEGT. DNA for the CDR3: TGTGCCAGCAGCTTGACAGGAGAGGGTTCACCCCTCCACTTT. It is translated as CASSLTGEGSPLHF.

This clonotype was picked up a small number of times. V usage is TRBV20-1 and J usage is TRBJ2-3; the match to TRBD2 covers 9 bases. V shed 6 bases and J 4 bases; nucleotides not matched to a gene: 8. Germline CDR1 is DFQATT and CDR2 is SNEGSKA (reference sequence). There are 14 residues in the CDR3. The CDR3, as DNA: TGCAGTGCCGGAGGCGGGAGGGGGGCAGATACGCAGTATTTT. Translation: CSAGGGRGADTQYF.

At least ten counts were recorded for this clonotype. V is TRBV27 and J is TRBJ1-2, with TRBD1 identical over 9 bases. Trimming cost V 5 bases and J 3 bases; bases outside gene matches: 7. Per the germline V gene, CDR1 is MNHEY and CDR2 is SMNVEV (reference sequence). The CDR3 has 15 residues. CDR3 sequence: CASSRTGGPYYGYTF. Here the CDR3 DNA reads TGTGCCAGCAGTCGTACAGGGGGCCCTTACTATGGCTACACCTTC.

In its sample, this clonotype was seen a few times. The chain carries TRBV15 and TRBJ1-5; the D is unclear. Germline V CDR1 and CDR2: LNHNV, YYDKDF (reference sequence). The ends were cut back, 3 bases at V and 5 bases at J, with 14 bases in the middle. The CDR3 has 15 amino acids. CDR3 nucleotide sequence: TGTGCCACCAGCAGGCCCTCCCGTGGGGATCAGCCCCAGCATTTT. Translating it yields CATSRPSRGDQPQHF.

The chain uses TRBV25-1 and TRBJ2-3, with a weak D call TRBD2 (6 bases). Germline assignment: CDR1 MGHDK and CDR2 SYGVNS. V lost 4 bases, J lost 2 bases, and 13 bases lay in between. CDR3 length equals 15 residues. CDR3 loop: CASSVGGFFTDTQYF. In DNA, the CDR3 is TGTGCCAGCAGTGTGGGGGGATTTTTCACAGATACGCAGTATTTT.

This clonotype appeared many times. This chain links TRBV7-6 with TRBJ2-3, with 11 bases that match TRBD1. Per the germline V gene, CDR1 is SGHVS and CDR2 is FNYEAQ. The CDR3 runs to 17 residues. Trimming cost V 3 bases and J 4 bases; bases outside gene matches: 9. The CDR3 loop is CASSLSPDRGRADTQYF. CDR3 in DNA: TGTGCCAGCAGCTTGTCCCCGGACAGGGGGCGGGCAGATACGCAGTATTTT.

The V and J genes are TRBV28 and TRBJ1-3; D is ambiguous. Germline CDR1 reads MDHEN; CDR2 reads SYDVKM. This CDR3 is built from 14 residues. V was shortened by 11 bases and J by 1 base, with 15 bases between the two germline ends. The CDR3 loop reads CACIRSISGNTIYF. CDR3 DNA sequence: TGTGCCTGCATAAGAAGTATATCTGGAAACACCATATATTTT.

Turning to this clonotype: This may be a read error, as it is one base from a much larger clone. The rearrangement links TRBV7-2 to TRBJ1-5, with a weak D call TRBD1 (5 bases). CDR1 is SGHTA, CDR2 FQGNSA, per germline. This CDR3 is 13 amino acids long. The chain's CDR3 is CASSHPRAQLQHF. The CDR3, as DNA: TGTGCCAGCAGCCACCCCAGGGCTCAGCTCCAGCATTTT.

This clonotype was seen a few times. The chain links TRBV25-1 to TRBJ2-1; 7 positions match TRBD2. The CDR3 covers 14 residues. V was pared by 6 bases and J by 1 base, with 3 bases of the junction left unmatched. Germline lookup yields CDR1 MGHDK and CDR2 SYGVNS. DNA for the CDR3: TGTGCCAGCAGGGGAGGGGCTTCCTACAATGAGCAGTTCTTC. This translates into CASRGGASYNEQFF.